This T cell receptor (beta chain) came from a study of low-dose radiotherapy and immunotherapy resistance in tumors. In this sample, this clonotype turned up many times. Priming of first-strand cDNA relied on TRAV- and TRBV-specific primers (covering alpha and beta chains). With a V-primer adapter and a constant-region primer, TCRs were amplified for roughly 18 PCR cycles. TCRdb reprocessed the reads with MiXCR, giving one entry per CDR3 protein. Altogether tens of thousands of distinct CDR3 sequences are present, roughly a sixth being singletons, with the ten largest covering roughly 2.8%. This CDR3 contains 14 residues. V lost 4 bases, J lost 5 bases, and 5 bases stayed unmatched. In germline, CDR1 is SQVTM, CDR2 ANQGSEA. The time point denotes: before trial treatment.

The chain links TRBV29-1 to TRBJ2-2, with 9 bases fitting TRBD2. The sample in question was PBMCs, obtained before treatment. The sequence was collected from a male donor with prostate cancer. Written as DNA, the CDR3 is TGCAGCGTTGCGGGACTAGCTAGAACCGGGGAGCTGTTTTTT. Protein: CSVAGLARTGELFF.